The rows below give T cell receptor beta chains drawn from one sample of a study of blood T cell repertoires in COVID-19. Sequencing was performed with immunoSEQ multiplex PCR; in TCRdb, only in-frame clones are kept and a portion is missing. Here the sample spans about 68,000 clones, roughly 92% being singletons. The sequenced sample consisted of peripheral blood. The receptors shown here come from a middle-aged man with COVID-19, enrolled during active disease. Both conserved end residues are part of each CDR3. Fields, in order: V gene, J gene, D gene, clone size, CDR3 DNA, CDR3 protein. D genes are given only for firm matches. Rows give clone size only sometimes, using once, few, many, or a class for an expanded clone.

v_gene: TRBV5-1; j_gene: TRBJ2-3; d_gene: -; abundance: once; CDR3nt: TGCGCCAGCAGCTTGGCGGGAGCAAGCACAGATACGCAGTATTTT; CDR3aa: CASSLAGASTDTQYF
v_gene: TRBV5-6; j_gene: TRBJ1-2; d_gene: TRBD1; abundance: -; CDR3nt: TGTGCCAGCAGATCCGGACAGGTTGCTGGCTACACCTTC; CDR3aa: CASRSGQVAGYTF
v_gene: TRBV13; j_gene: TRBJ1-3; d_gene: -; abundance: -; CDR3nt: TGTGCCAGCAGCTTAGTGAGCTCTGGAAACACCATATATTTT; CDR3aa: CASSLVSSGNTIYF
v_gene: TRBV5-5; j_gene: TRBJ1-2; d_gene: -; abundance: -; CDR3nt: TGTGCCAGCAGCCCGAGGACGGGGGTTTATGAAAACTATGGCTACACCTTC; CDR3aa: CASSPRTGVYENYGYTF
v_gene: TRBV5-1; j_gene: TRBJ2-1; d_gene: -; abundance: once; CDR3nt: TGCGCCAGCAGCTTGAGAATAGGGAGAAATGAGCAGTTCTTC; CDR3aa: CASSLRIGRNEQFF
v_gene: TRBV7-2; j_gene: TRBJ2-7; d_gene: TRBD1; abundance: -; CDR3nt: TGTGCCAGCAGCTTAGAACAGGGGTACGAGCAGTACTTC; CDR3aa: CASSLEQGYEQYF
v_gene: TRBV27; j_gene: TRBJ2-1; d_gene: TRBD2; abundance: -; CDR3nt: TGTGCCAGCAGTTTTGGGACTAGCGGAAGTGGGTACAATGAGCAGTTCTTC; CDR3aa: CASSFGTSGSGYNEQFF
v_gene: TRBV19; j_gene: TRBJ1-3; d_gene: -; abundance: -; CDR3nt: TGTGCCAGTAGACCCTGGACTTCTTCTGGAAACACCATATATTTT; CDR3aa: CASRPWTSSGNTIYF
v_gene: TRBV4-1; j_gene: TRBJ1-2; d_gene: TRBD1; abundance: once; CDR3nt: TGCGCCAGCAGCCAACCGACAGGGTTGGCCTATGGCTACACCTTC; CDR3aa: CASSQPTGLAYGYTF
v_gene: TRBV27; j_gene: TRBJ2-1; d_gene: -; abundance: -; CDR3nt: TGTGCCAGCAGTTCTGGGCTTAATGAGCAGTTCTTC; CDR3aa: CASSSGLNEQFF
v_gene: TRBV6-6; j_gene: TRBJ1-1; d_gene: -; abundance: -; CDR3nt: TGTGCCAGCAGTTACTCGAGCCAACCTGAAGCTTTCTTT; CDR3aa: CASSYSSQPEAFF
v_gene: TRBV15; j_gene: TRBJ2-1; d_gene: -; abundance: once; CDR3nt: TGTGCCACCAGCGGCCGGGACAATTACAATGAGCAGTTCTTC; CDR3aa: CATSGRDNYNEQFF
v_gene: TRBV5-4; j_gene: TRBJ2-3; d_gene: -; abundance: -; CDR3nt: TGTGCCAGCAGCTTGACATCAAGCACAGATACGCAGTATTTT; CDR3aa: CASSLTSSTDTQYF
v_gene: TRBV2; j_gene: TRBJ1-5; d_gene: -; abundance: -; CDR3nt: TGTGCCAGCAGTGAAGGCCAGTTTAACAATCAGCCCCAGCATTTT; CDR3aa: CASSEGQFNNQPQHF
v_gene: TRBV6-5; j_gene: TRBJ2-1; d_gene: -; abundance: -; CDR3nt: TGTGCCAGCGGGGGCTACCCCTACAATGAGCAGTTCTTC; CDR3aa: CASGGYPYNEQFF
v_gene: TRBV7-2; j_gene: TRBJ2-3; d_gene: TRBD1; abundance: -; CDR3nt: TGTGCCAGCAGCTCCTCCACAGGGGCTGCAGATACGCAGTATTTT; CDR3aa: CASSSSTGAADTQYF
v_gene: TRBV2; j_gene: TRBJ2-7; d_gene: -; abundance: -; CDR3nt: TGTGCCAGCAGGGGGGGGACAGGAGCCTACGAGCAGTACTTC; CDR3aa: CASRGGTGAYEQYF
v_gene: TRBV5-4; j_gene: TRBJ1-3; d_gene: -; abundance: -; CDR3nt: TGTGCCAGCAGCTTGTACACGGGAGTCTCTGGAAACACCATATATTTT; CDR3aa: CASSLYTGVSGNTIYF
v_gene: TRBV7-3; j_gene: TRBJ2-1; d_gene: -; abundance: -; CDR3nt: TGTGCCAGCAGCCCAGGCGTCGAGCCCTACAATGAGCAGTTCTTC; CDR3aa: CASSPGVEPYNEQFF
v_gene: TRBV5-4; j_gene: TRBJ2-3; d_gene: TRBD2; abundance: -; CDR3nt: TGTGCCAGCAGCCCCGTTCCTAGCGGAAGGTCAGATACGCAGTATTTT; CDR3aa: CASSPVPSGRSDTQYF
v_gene: TRBV28; j_gene: TRBJ1-4; d_gene: -; abundance: -; CDR3nt: TGTGCCAGCAGTCCCCGACAAACAACTAATGAAAAACTGTTTTTT; CDR3aa: CASSPRQTTNEKLFF
v_gene: TRBV4-1; j_gene: TRBJ1-5; d_gene: -; abundance: -; CDR3nt: TGCGCCAGCAGCCCTTCCGGGAATCAGCCCCAGCATTTT; CDR3aa: CASSPSGNQPQHF
v_gene: TRBV2; j_gene: TRBJ2-2; d_gene: -; abundance: -; CDR3nt: TGTGCCAGCACTAAAGAGGGGGTCACCGGGGAGCTGTTTTTT; CDR3aa: CASTKEGVTGELFF
v_gene: TRBV7-2; j_gene: TRBJ2-5; d_gene: TRBD2; abundance: -; CDR3nt: TGTGCCAGCAGCACCTCGGGACTAGCGGGTTGGTGGACCCAGTACTTC; CDR3aa: CASSTSGLAGWWTQYF
v_gene: TRBV7-3; j_gene: TRBJ2-1; d_gene: -; abundance: once; CDR3nt: TGTGCCAGCAGCTTAGGACTCAGCAGCTCCTACAATGAGCAGTTCTTC; CDR3aa: CASSLGLSSSYNEQFF
v_gene: TRBV5-6; j_gene: TRBJ1-6; d_gene: TRBD1; abundance: -; CDR3nt: TGTGCCAGCAGCCTCTTGGGACAGGGGTTTAATTCACCCCTCCACTTT; CDR3aa: CASSLLGQGFNSPLHF
v_gene: TRBV12-3/TRBV12-4; j_gene: TRBJ1-1; d_gene: -; abundance: once; CDR3nt: TGTGCCACCGCGAGGTCTGAAGCTTTCTTT; CDR3aa: CATARSEAFF
v_gene: TRBV10-3; j_gene: TRBJ2-1; d_gene: -; abundance: once; CDR3nt: TGTGCCACCTCCTTACAGGAGAATGAGCAGTTCTTC; CDR3aa: CATSLQENEQFF
v_gene: TRBV10-3; j_gene: TRBJ2-7; d_gene: TRBD2; abundance: -; CDR3nt: TGTGCCATCAGTGTCCAAATCAGCGGGAGCGGGGCGTCCGAGCAGTACTTC; CDR3aa: CAISVQISGSGASEQYF
v_gene: TRBV9; j_gene: TRBJ2-7; d_gene: TRBD2; abundance: -; CDR3nt: TGTGCCAGCAGCGTGGGACTAGCGGAACACTACGAGCAGTACTTC; CDR3aa: CASSVGLAEHYEQYF
v_gene: TRBV7-8; j_gene: TRBJ1-4; d_gene: TRBD1; abundance: -; CDR3nt: TGTGCCAGCAGCTTAGGCCCGACAGGGGAGTACGAAAAACTGTTTTTT; CDR3aa: CASSLGPTGEYEKLFF
v_gene: TRBV7-6; j_gene: TRBJ2-7; d_gene: TRBD2; abundance: -; CDR3nt: TGTGCCAGCAGAGGCGCCGGGACTAGTTTCCCCAACGAGCAGTACTTC; CDR3aa: CASRGAGTSFPNEQYF
v_gene: TRBV9; j_gene: TRBJ2-2; d_gene: -; abundance: -; CDR3nt: TGTGCCAGCAGCGTTTCAGGGAAGGGCACCGGGGAGCTGTTTTTT; CDR3aa: CASSVSGKGTGELFF
v_gene: TRBV3-1/TRBV3-2; j_gene: TRBJ2-5; d_gene: -; abundance: -; CDR3nt: TGTGCCAGCAGCCAAGACGGGACAAAGGAGACCCAGTACTTC; CDR3aa: CASSQDGTKETQYF
v_gene: TRBV5-5; j_gene: TRBJ1-2; d_gene: -; abundance: once; CDR3nt: TGTGCCAGCAGCACGTTGACAGGAGCTTTCACCTATGGCTACACCTTC; CDR3aa: CASSTLTGAFTYGYTF
v_gene: TRBV30; j_gene: TRBJ2-7; d_gene: -; abundance: -; CDR3nt: TGTGCCTGGAGTGTACAAACCAGGCAGTACTTC; CDR3aa: CAWSVQTRQYF
v_gene: TRBV4-1; j_gene: TRBJ1-3; d_gene: TRBD1; abundance: -; CDR3nt: TGCGCCAGCAGCCCCCAGGGGGGCTCTGGAAACACCATATATTTT; CDR3aa: CASSPQGGSGNTIYF
v_gene: TRBV19; j_gene: TRBJ1-4; d_gene: TRBD1; abundance: once; CDR3nt: TGTGCCAGTAGTGAGACAGGGTCTAATGAAAAACTGTTTTTT; CDR3aa: CASSETGSNEKLFF
v_gene: TRBV3-1/TRBV3-2; j_gene: TRBJ2-1; d_gene: TRBD1; abundance: once; CDR3nt: TGTGCCAGCGGACAGGTCAATGAGCAGTTCTTC; CDR3aa: CASGQVNEQFF
v_gene: TRBV27; j_gene: TRBJ2-3; d_gene: TRBD2; abundance: -; CDR3nt: TGTGCCAGCACCACCGGCGGGAGGGCCACAGATACGCAGTATTTT; CDR3aa: CASTTGGRATDTQYF
v_gene: TRBV21-1; j_gene: TRBJ1-2; d_gene: -; abundance: -; CDR3nt: TGTGCCAGCAGCAGAGGACAGGGCCGGCGGAGTTACACCTTC; CDR3aa: CASSRGQGRRSYTF
v_gene: TRBV2; j_gene: TRBJ1-2; d_gene: -; abundance: few; CDR3nt: TGTGCCAGCACTAGATTCTACTATGGCTACACCTTC; CDR3aa: CASTRFYYGYTF
v_gene: TRBV5-1; j_gene: TRBJ1-3; d_gene: TRBD1; abundance: once; CDR3nt: TGCGCCAGCAGCACCCGAGGGGGCGAGGTCGGAAACACCATATATTTT; CDR3aa: CASSTRGGEVGNTIYF